Below are 14 T cell receptor beta chains sequenced from a single sample in a study of identical twins. MiXCR, applied by TCRdb to the 5' RACE reads, yields one record per CDR3 protein. Among about 210,000 distinct CDR3 sequences, roughly a tenth were seen once, and the ten largest hold over 4.5%. The specimen was memory (CD45RO+) T cells sorted from blood. The receptors here all came from a woman aged 18 to 35 in good health.

CDR3 loop: CASSLSGGQATDTQYF. The CDR3 bases are TGTGCCAGCAGTCTTAGCGGGGGACAGGCGACAGATACGCAGTATTTT. The J gene is TRBJ2-3, the V gene TRBV12-3 or TRBV12-4, with a weak D call TRBD2 (9 bases). Between the trimmed V and J ends, which lost 5 bases and 3 bases, there was a span of 18 bases. The CDR3 has 16 amino acids.

This clonotype was observed a few times. The chain joins TRBV5-1 to TRBJ1-2, with D unclear. Germline CDR1 SGHRS, CDR2 YFSETQ. This CDR3 has 15 amino acids. Trimming took 7 bases from V and 3 from J, leaving 19 bases between them. The CDR3 reads CASSSTNDIHYGYTF. CDR3 nucleotide sequence: TGCGCCAGCTCCTCCACCAACGACATCCACTATGGCTACACCTTC.

The chain employs TRBV9 and TRBJ2-7; the match to TRBD2 covers 10 bases. Germline values: CDR1 SGDLS, CDR2 YYNGEE. V shed 0 bases and J 4 bases; nucleotides not matched to a gene: 10. There are 17 residues in the CDR3. The CDR3 sequence is CASSVATGLANIYEQYF. The CDR3 nucleotides are TGTGCCAGCAGCGTAGCCACGGGACTAGCGAATATATACGAGCAGTACTTC.

V gene TRBV6-1 combines with J gene TRBJ2-1, with TRBD1 identical over 8 bases. CDR3 length: 14 amino acids. V lost 7 bases and J lost 1; bases outside the gene matches: 3. The germline V gene encodes CDR1 MNHNS and CDR2 SASEGT. The DNA for the CDR3 is TGTGCCAGCACCCGACAGGGGTCCTACAATGAGCAGTTCTTC. Its translation: CASTRQGSYNEQFF.

The sample holds a few counts of this clonotype. The genes are TRBV5-1 and TRBJ2-1; 12 positions match TRBD2. Germline trimming cut 4 bases from V and 7 bases from J; bases unmatched to any gene: 18. Germline values: CDR1 SGHRS, CDR2 YFSETQ. The CDR3 runs to 19 residues. The CDR3 region is CASSPDPPLAGGLFNEQFF. The DNA of the CDR3 is TGCGCCAGCAGCCCGGACCCTCCACTAGCGGGGGGCCTCTTTAATGAGCAGTTCTTC.

This chain joins TRBV5-5 and TRBJ2-1, with TRBD2 as a possible D gene (5 bases). The germline gives CDR1 SGHKS, CDR2 YYEKEE (reference sequence). CDR3 length equals 16 residues. V shed 4 bases and J shed 4 bases, with 18 bases lying between them. CDR3 bases: TGTGCCAGCAGCCCCGGGCGACTATCGCTATACAATGAGCAGTTCTTC. It codes for CASSPGRLSLYNEQFF.

The chain recombines TRBV12-3 or TRBV12-4 with TRBJ1-2; D not certain. V lost 5 bases to trimming and J lost 4 bases, with 5 bases between them. The CDR3 extends over 11 amino acids. DNA for the CDR3: TGTGCCAGCAGTGACGGCTATGGCTACACCTTC. Protein: CASSDGYGYTF.

V usage is TRBV5-1 and J usage is TRBJ2-1; D call uncertain. Trimming took off 1 base at V and 2 bases at J, with 7 bases between the two ends. The CDR3 consists of 14 residues. Per germline, CDR1 SGHRS and CDR2 YFSETQ. In DNA form, the CDR3 reads TGCGCCAGCAGCTTGACAGTTACCTACAATGAGCAGTTCTTC. Its translation is CASSLTVTYNEQFF.

This clonotype has ten or more counts. V usage is TRBV20-1 and J usage is TRBJ1-1; D not resolved. Trimming cost V 3 bases and J 4 bases, with 12 bases left between them. Germline CDR1 reads DFQATT; CDR2 reads SNEGSKA (reference sequence). The CDR3 has 13 residues. CDR3 nucleotides: TGCAGTGCTAGGGGTTGGGAGGGCACTGAAGCTTTCTTT. Translating gives CSARGWEGTEAFF.

The V gene is TRBV12-5, the J gene TRBJ2-1; D uncertain. V gave up 2 bases and J gave up 6 bases, with 11 bases separating them. CDR3 length: 14 residues. The germline V gene encodes CDR1 LGHNT and CDR2 FRNRAP. The CDR3 nucleotides are TGTGCTAGTGGTTTGCCTACAATAGTCAATGAGCAGTTCTTC. Its protein is CASGLPTIVNEQFF.

This clonotype was counted between two and nine times. This chain connects TRBV2 to TRBJ2-2, with TRBD1 matching 8 bases. This CDR3 contains 16 residues. CDR1 and CDR2 from the germline V gene are SNHLY and FYNNEI. After removal of 6 bases from V and 3 bases from J, the junction contained 9 bases not matched to a gene. The CDR3 sequence: CASRGQGSFYTGELFF. The CDR3 region has the DNA TGTGCCAGCAGAGGACAGGGATCGTTTTACACCGGGGAGCTGTTTTTT.

This clonotype was found many times. This sequence joins TRBV25-1 and TRBJ2-7, with a possible D match to TRBD1 (6 bases). CDR1 is MGHDK, CDR2 SYGVNS, per germline. CDR3 length: 15 amino acids. Trimming cost V 4 bases and J 5 bases, with 18 bases left between them. The CDR3 nucleotides read TGTGCCAGCAGTGGGTACAGGGAAGGTTGGGACGAGCAGTACTTC. Protein: CASSGYREGWDEQYF.

This clonotype showed up just a few times. The chain joins TRBV20-1 to TRBJ2-1; 7 bases are a match to TRBD2. CDR3 size: 15 residues. Germline-derived CDR1 and CDR2 are DFQATT and SNEGSKA (reference sequence). J was trimmed by 11 bases and V by 1 base; bases with no gene match: 14. This CDR3 is CSARVAGVLSPQQFF. DNA for the CDR3: TGCAGTGCTAGAGTGGCGGGAGTACTTTCCCCCCAGCAGTTCTTC.

This clonotype was seen many times. The CDR3 reads CASSRWTERPPYSNQPQHF. The DNA of the CDR3 is TGTGCCAGCAGCAGATGGACGGAGAGACCTCCATATAGCAATCAGCCCCAGCATTTT. The V and J genes are TRBV5-6 and TRBJ1-5, with D hard to call. V was trimmed by 4 bases and J by 0 bases, leaving 23 bases between them. Germline V gene data show CDR1 as SGHDT and CDR2 as YYEEEE. The CDR3 covers 19 residues. Full variable domain (rest looked up from reference TRBV5-6 and TRBJ1-5): DAGVTQSPTHLIKTRGQQVTLRCSPKSGHDTVSWYQQALGQGPQFIFQYYEEEERQRGNFPDRFSGHQFPNYSSELNVNALLLGDSALYLCASSRWTERPPYSNQPQHFGDGTRLSIL.